Each of the 26 T cell receptor beta chains below was sequenced from the same sample in a study of blood T cell repertoires in COVID-19. Sequencing was performed with immunoSEQ multiplex PCR; in TCRdb, only in-frame clones are kept and a portion is missing. The profile shows about 100,000 clones, roughly 82% of them singletons. The sequenced material came from peripheral blood. Receptors originate from a human donor in a cohort sampled during active COVID-19.

The rearrangement links TRBV7-9 to TRBJ2-7, with D possibly TRBD2 on 7 matching bases. The CDR3 loop spans 14 amino acids. V shed 8 bases and J shed 0 bases, with 14 bases lying between them. Germline CDR1 reads SEHNR; CDR2 reads FQNEAQ (reference sequence). CDR3 sequence (DNA): TGTGCCAGCGGGAGGGGGGGCAGCTCCTACGAGCAGTACTTC. Protein product: CASGRGGSSYEQYF.

This clone turned up a few times. The rearrangement uses TRBV28 and TRBJ1-2; tentatively, D is TRBD1 (5 bases). V was pared by 1 base and J by 6 bases, with 12 bases between. Per germline, CDR1 MDHEN and CDR2 SYDVKM. The CDR3 has 14 residues. CDR3 sequence (DNA): TGTGCCAGCAGTTTATTAGTCAGGGATCATGGCTACACCTTC. Residues: CASSLLVRDHGYTF.

The rearrangement joins TRBV6-5 to TRBJ2-3, with D possibly TRBD2 on 6 matching bases. The germline CDR1 and CDR2 sequences are MNHEY and SVGAGI. Trimming stripped 8 bases from V and 6 bases from J, with 15 bases between. This CDR3 contains 13 residues. The CDR3 DNA sequence: TGTGCCAGCCGCCGGGACTTCCGGGATACGCAGTATTTT. Translating gives CASRRDFRDTQYF.

This clone was recorded a few times. The chain combines TRBV24-1 with TRBJ2-3, with 10 bases matching TRBD2. The V gene end was trimmed by 9 bases and the J gene end by 2 bases; junction bases not matched to a gene: 4. This CDR3 is 14 amino acids long. CDR1 and CDR2 (germline): KGHDR, SFDVKD. In nucleotides, the CDR3 is TGTGCCACCCAGCGGGGGGGGCCCACAGATACGCAGTATTTT. Its translation: CATQRGGPTDTQYF.

This chain connects TRBV18 to TRBJ2-7; D remains unclear. CDR1 KGHSH and CDR2 LQKENI come from the germline V gene. V was trimmed by 3 bases and J by 0 bases, leaving 6 bases between them. CDR3 length equals 13 residues. CDR3 in amino acids: CASSPPNSYEQYF. DNA for the CDR3: TGTGCCAGCTCACCCCCAAACTCCTACGAGCAGTACTTC.

V is TRBV6-1 and J is TRBJ1-6; D uncertain. Trimming shortened V by 2 bases and J by 6 bases, and 14 bases separated the two germline ends. CDR1 MNHNS and CDR2 SASEGT come from the germline V gene. The CDR3 contains 16 residues. The CDR3 spells CASSEPGYKTNSPLHF. The CDR3 region has the DNA TGTGCCAGCAGTGAACCCGGGTACAAGACTAATTCACCCCTCCACTTT.

V is TRBV13 and J is TRBJ1-5, with D unclear. This CDR3 has 13 amino acids. Trimming stripped 5 bases from V and 7 bases from J, with 12 bases between. Germline loops: CDR1 PRHDT, CDR2 FYEKMQ (reference sequence). CDR3 in amino acids: CASSQVGGQPQHF. Here the CDR3 DNA reads TGTGCCAGCAGCCAGGTGGGAGGGCAGCCCCAGCATTTT.

The V call is TRBV7-2, the J call TRBJ2-7, with D possibly TRBD1 on 5 matching bases. The V gene's germline CDR1 is SGHTA and CDR2 FQGNSA. V dropped 2 bases and J dropped 6 bases, with 8 bases sitting between them. This CDR3 comprises 12 residues. CDR3 sequence (DNA): TGTGCCAGCAGCTTAATGGGGCCCGAGCAGTACTTC. It codes for CASSLMGPEQYF.

V and J are TRBV24-1 and TRBJ1-3; D is uncertain. This CDR3 region has 13 residues. V was shortened by 5 bases and J by 10 bases, with 14 bases between the two germline ends. Germline assignment: CDR1 KGHDR and CDR2 SFDVKD. The CDR3 DNA sequence: TGTGCCACCAGTGCTCCCGGGGAAGGAACCATATATTTT. Protein product: CATSAPGEGTIYF.

The chain uses TRBV19 and TRBJ2-7; D gene ambiguous. The CDR3 totals 13 residues. The V and J ends lost 3 bases and 2 bases respectively, with 8 bases between them. The germline V gene has CDR1 LNHDA and CDR2 SQIVND (reference sequence). CDR3 protein: CASSMLGTYEQYF. As DNA, the CDR3 is TGTGCCAGTAGTATGCTAGGAACCTACGAGCAGTACTTC.

The CDR3 spells CASSEEGASGNTIYF. The CDR3 region has the DNA TGTGCCAGCAGTGAAGAGGGGGCCTCTGGAAACACCATATATTTT. This chain uses TRBV6-1 with TRBJ1-3, with TRBD1 identical over 7 bases. The trim removed 1 base at V and 0 bases at J, leaving 0 bases unmatched. The CDR3 consists of 15 residues. The germline V gene encodes CDR1 MNHNS and CDR2 SASEGT.

V usage is TRBV5-8 and J usage is TRBJ1-4; 7 bases agree with TRBD1. The CDR3 runs 17 residues. With V trimmed by 3 bases and J by 3 bases, 11 bases remained unmatched. Germline V gene sequence: CDR1 SGHTS, CDR2 YDEGEE. The CDR3 region is CASSSGTAPGANEKLFF. The CDR3 nucleotides are TGTGCCAGCAGCTCCGGGACAGCCCCAGGGGCTAATGAAAAACTGTTTTTT.

The rearrangement links TRBV5-4 to TRBJ2-7, with a possible D match to TRBD2 (6 bases). The CDR3 extends over 15 amino acids. Germline CDR1 and CDR2: SGHNT and YYREEE (reference sequence). V was cut by 4 bases and J by 0 bases, with 14 bases left in between. CDR3 sequence (DNA): TGTGCCAGCAGCGGCGGGACTGTAAGCTCCTACGAGCAGTACTTC. It encodes CASSGGTVSSYEQYF. The full variable domain, completed using reference TRBV5-4 and TRBJ2-7, is ETGVTQSPTHLIKTRGQQVTLRCSSQSGHNTVSWYQQALGQGPQFIFQYYREEENGRGNFPPRFSGLQFPNYSSELNVNALELDDSALYLCASSGGTVSSYEQYFGPGTRLTVT.

The rearrangement joins TRBV2 to TRBJ1-6; tentatively, D is TRBD1 (5 bases). The length of the CDR3 is 13 residues. Germline CDR1 SNHLY, CDR2 FYNNEI. Trimming left V 7 bases short and J 6 bases short, with 10 bases between. CDR3 region: CASKAGLNSPLHF. CDR3 bases: TGTGCCAGCAAGGCAGGGCTTAATTCACCCCTCCACTTT.

The chain recombines TRBV11-2 with TRBJ1-1; perhaps TRBD1 as D (6 bases). The germline gives CDR1 SGHAT, CDR2 FQNNGV. The V end was cut by 4 bases, the J end by 3 bases, with 21 bases between. The CDR3 has 17 amino acids. The CDR3, as DNA: TGTGCCAGCAGCTCGCCTCGGGGGGGGGCCGGGGACACTGAAGCTTTCTTT. Protein sequence: CASSSPRGGAGDTEAFF.

The chain uses TRBV19 and TRBJ1-1, with D possibly being TRBD1 (5 bases). Germline CDR1 is LNHDA and CDR2 is SQIVND (reference sequence). V gave up 10 bases and J gave up 5 bases, with 20 bases separating them. The CDR3 consists of 14 residues. For the CDR3, the DNA is TGTGCCACCTTCCGAGGACCGAAGGGGACTGAAGCTTTCTTT. Translation: CATFRGPKGTEAFF.

The chain is built from TRBV5-1 and TRBJ1-1; 9 bases fit TRBD1. The CDR3 contains 14 residues. V was clipped by 2 bases and J by 3 bases; unmatched bases: 2. CDR1 SGHRS and CDR2 YFSETQ come from the germline V gene. The CDR3 coding sequence is TGCGCCAGCAGCTTACAGGGGGCCGACACTGAAGCTTTCTTT. This gives the protein CASSLQGADTEAFF.

This chain links TRBV29-1 with TRBJ1-2, with TRBD1 matching 7 bases. In germline, CDR1 is SQVTM, CDR2 ANQGSEA. The CDR3 has 13 residues. V trimming: 6 bases; J trimming: 2 bases; junction bases outside the gene matches: 6. In DNA, the CDR3 is TGCAGCGTGGCGACAGGGACAAACTATGGCTACACCTTC. Encoded protein: CSVATGTNYGYTF.

This rearrangement joins TRBV19 to TRBJ2-1, with TRBD2 matching 13 bases. This CDR3 contains 18 residues. The J segment lost 0 bases and the V segment lost 3 bases, leaving 5 bases of the junction unmatched. Germline CDR1 and CDR2: LNHDA and SQIVND (reference sequence). The CDR3 sequence is CASSIGTSGVSSYNEQFF. In nucleotides, the CDR3 is TGTGCCAGTAGTATCGGGACTAGCGGGGTAAGCTCCTACAATGAGCAGTTCTTC.

This clone turned up a few times. The V gene is TRBV5-1, the J gene TRBJ1-6; 7 bases agree with TRBD1. Trimming took 2 bases from V and 13 from J; bases not matched to a gene: 9. In germline, CDR1 is SGHRS, CDR2 YFSETQ. The CDR3 is 14 amino acids. The CDR3 nucleotides are TGCGCCAGCAGCTTCGACAGGGTGGTTCACCCCCTCCACTTT. This encodes CASSFDRVVHPLHF.

Only a few counts were recorded for this clone. V is TRBV11-3 and J is TRBJ2-1, with D possibly TRBD2 on 7 matching bases. V was clipped by 0 bases and J by 5 bases, with 14 bases between them. Per the germline V gene, CDR1 is SGHNT and CDR2 is YENEEA. The CDR3 is 16 residues long. The CDR3 DNA reads TGTGCCAGCAGCTTAGACGGCAGGGAGGGGGACAATGAGCAGTTCTTC. It codes for CASSLDGREGDNEQFF.

The rearrangement uses TRBV5-4 and TRBJ2-7; D gene ambiguous. Deletions cut 4 bases from V and 3 bases from J, with 14 bases between. Germline assignment: CDR1 SGHNT and CDR2 YYREEE (reference sequence). The CDR3 extends over 14 amino acids. The CDR3 protein is CASSPDSGVYEQYF. DNA for the CDR3: TGTGCCAGCAGCCCAGATTCAGGCGTCTACGAGCAGTACTTC.

The chain employs TRBV4-3 and TRBJ1-5; a weak D match, TRBD1 (5 bases). CDR3 length: 15 amino acids. Trimming removed 4 bases at V and 5 bases at J, with 15 bases between. Germline V gene lookup returns CDR1 LGHNA and CDR2 YSLEER. The CDR3 DNA reads as TGCGCCAGCAGCCGTTCGACAGCCGGAGATCAGCCCCAGCATTTT. Protein sequence: CASSRSTAGDQPQHF.

The rearrangement joins TRBV7-9 to TRBJ1-2; tentatively, D is TRBD1 (6 bases). The V end was cut by 5 bases, the J end by 6 bases, with 16 bases between. CDR3 size: 14 residues. In germline, CDR1 is SEHNR, CDR2 FQNEAQ (reference sequence). The CDR3 region is CASSGPSTGNGYTF. DNA of the CDR3: TGTGCCAGCAGCGGCCCTTCCACAGGGAATGGCTACACCTTC.

A single count supports this clone. In DNA, the CDR3 is TGCGCCAGCAGCGCACAGGGGGCTGGAAACACCATATATTTT. Protein product: CASSAQGAGNTIYF. This chain uses TRBV5-1 with TRBJ1-3, with 8 bases identical to TRBD1. CDR1 and CDR2 from the germline V gene are SGHRS and YFSETQ. The CDR3 is 14 amino acids. The ends lost 4 bases at V and 2 bases at J; junction bases unmatched: 2.

The rearrangement joins TRBV15 to TRBJ2-7; 9 bases align to TRBD1. CDR3 length equals 15 residues. Germline-derived CDR1 and CDR2 are LNHNV and YYDKDF (reference sequence). J gave up 2 bases and V 2 bases, and 4 bases lay outside the gene matches. The CDR3 is CATSRHGTGTYEQYF. The CDR3 DNA reads as TGTGCCACCAGCAGACACGGGACAGGGACCTACGAGCAGTACTTC.